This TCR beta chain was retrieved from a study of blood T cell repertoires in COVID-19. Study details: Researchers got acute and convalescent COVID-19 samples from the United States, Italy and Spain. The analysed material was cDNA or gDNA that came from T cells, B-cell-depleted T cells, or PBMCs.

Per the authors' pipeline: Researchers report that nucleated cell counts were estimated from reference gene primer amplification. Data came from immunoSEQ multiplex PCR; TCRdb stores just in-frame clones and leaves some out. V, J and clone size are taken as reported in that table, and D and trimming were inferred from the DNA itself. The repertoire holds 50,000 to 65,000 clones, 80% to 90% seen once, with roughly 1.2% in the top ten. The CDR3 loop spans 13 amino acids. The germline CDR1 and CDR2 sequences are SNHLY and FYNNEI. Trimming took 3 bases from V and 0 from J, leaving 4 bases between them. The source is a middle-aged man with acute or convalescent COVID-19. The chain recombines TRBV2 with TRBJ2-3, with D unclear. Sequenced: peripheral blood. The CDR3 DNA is TGTGCCAGCAGTGACAGGAGCACAGATACGCAGTATTTT. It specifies CASSDRSTDTQYF.